This TCR beta chain stems from a study of blood T cell repertoires in COVID-19. Across the whole study: Acute-phase and convalescent COVID-19 samples originated in the United States, Italy and Spain. T cells, B-cell-depleted T cells, or PBMCs supplied cDNA or gDNA.

This clone has just a few counts. In the original workflow: Estimation of nucleated cell counts relied on the amplification of reference gene primers. The data were produced by immunoSEQ multiplex PCR, yet TCRdb's version contains in-frame clones alone and is incomplete. The V and J calls and clone size were taken over from that table, and D and trimming were inferred from the DNA. This table holds over 300,000 clones, approximately 85% found once. The V and J ends lost 4 bases and 6 bases, in that order; junction bases with no gene match: 11. This CDR3 comprises 15 residues. Per germline, CDR1 SEHNR and CDR2 FQNEAQ (reference sequence).

The receptor comes from a human donor in a cohort sampled during active COVID-19. Material for sequencing was peripheral blood. The V call is TRBV7-9, the J call TRBJ2-7, with TRBD1 matching 8 bases. The CDR3 sequence is CASSSRQGSTGEQYF. In DNA form, the CDR3 reads TGTGCCAGCAGCTCAAGACAGGGGTCGACAGGCGAGCAGTACTTC. Together with reference TRBV7-9 and TRBJ2-7, the CDR3 gives the full variable domain: DTGVSQNPRHKITKRGQNVTFRCDPISEHNRLYWYRQTLGQGPEFLTYFQNEAQLEKSRLLSDRFSAERPKGSFSTLEIQRTEQGDSAMYLCASSSRQGSTGEQYFGPGTRLTVT.